This paragraph covers one T cell receptor (beta chain) sequence. CDR1 MDHEN and CDR2 SYDVKM come from the germline V gene. Trimming cost V 6 bases and J 8 bases, with 19 bases left between them. The CDR3 is 14 amino acids. In the original analysis: Amplification of reference gene primers was used by the study to estimate nucleated cell counts. Only in-frame clones appear in the TCRdb table, and some are missing; sequencing was by immunoSEQ multiplex PCR. V, J and clone size are those of that table, while D and trimming were read from the DNA. The sample holds over 130,000 clones; around 87% are singletons and the top ten take around 5%. These data originate in a study of blood T cell repertoires in COVID-19. Overall study context: COVID-19 samples collected from the United States, Italy and Spain covered acute and convalescent phases. PBMCs, B-cell-depleted T cells, or T cells provided the cDNA or gDNA that made up the material.

The material sequenced was peripheral blood. The V gene is TRBV28, the J gene TRBJ1-2, with unresolved D. The sequence came from a human donor in a cohort sampled during active COVID-19. Here the CDR3 reads CASSPSRRLKGYTF. In DNA, the CDR3 is TGTGCCAGCAGCCCCTCCCGGCGGTTGAAGGGCTACACCTTC.